Following are 25 T cell receptor beta chains from one sample sequenced in a study of post-analysis software for immune sequencing data. Study-level points and caveats: Controls had lower frequencies than patients of about 5 TRBV segments, which included TRBV5-6, TRBV5-1 and TRBV20-1.

Prepared libraries of TCR beta cDNA carried unique molecular identifiers. TCRdb used MiXCR to reprocess the PCR reads, holding one entry per CDR3 protein. The sample shows roughly 670,000 distinct CDR3 sequences, 59% of them seen only once. Their cognate antigens are unknown. The sample comprised blood. All receptors come from a girl aged 2 to 10 with multiple sclerosis.

The rearrangement links TRBV29-1 to TRBJ2-3; D ambiguous. The germline V gene has CDR1 SQVTM and CDR2 ANQGSEA. V dropped 5 bases and J dropped 2 bases, with 14 bases sitting between them. The CDR3 has 14 amino acids. This chain's CDR3 is CSVSRWADTDTQYF. The CDR3 coding sequence is TGCAGCGTTTCGAGGTGGGCAGACACAGATACGCAGTATTTT.

The CDR3 bases are TGTGCCACCTCCTCAGGGGCTGATAATGAAAAACTGTTTTTT. Its translation is CATSSGADNEKLFF. The rearrangement links TRBV7-9 to TRBJ1-4; possible D gene TRBD1, 6 bases. The CDR3 spans 14 residues. Germline V CDR1 and CDR2: SEHNR, FQNEAQ (reference sequence). V dropped 10 bases and J dropped 4 bases, with 16 bases sitting between them.

The rearrangement uses TRBV3-1 and TRBJ1-1; maybe TRBD1 (6 bases). This CDR3 is built from 14 residues. Germline CDR1 is LGHDT and CDR2 is YNNKEL (reference sequence). V was pared by 2 bases and J by 6 bases, with 13 bases between. The CDR3 spells CASSQNTGMAEAFF. CDR3 nucleotide sequence: TGTGCCAGCAGCCAAAATACAGGGATGGCTGAAGCTTTCTTT.

J is TRBJ2-1 and V is TRBV12-5, with D maybe TRBD2 (5 bases). This CDR3 comprises 15 residues. Deletions cut 6 bases from V and 2 bases from J, with 14 bases between. Germline V gene sequence: CDR1 LGHNT, CDR2 FRNRAP. The CDR3 DNA reads TGTGCTAGTGGCCATGGACTGCTCCCCTACAATGAGCAGTTCTTC. This gives the protein CASGHGLLPYNEQFF.

The chain uses TRBV12-3 or TRBV12-4 and TRBJ2-6, with a weak D call TRBD1 (5 bases). This CDR3 region has 17 residues. With 5 bases removed from V and 2 bases from J, the gap between germline ends came to 16 bases. This CDR3 reads CASSPLRWGAGANVLTF. The CDR3 DNA reads as TGTGCCAGCAGTCCCCTCCGATGGGGCGCTGGGGCCAACGTCCTGACTTTC.

The chain combines TRBV7-9 with TRBJ2-3; possible D gene TRBD2, 5 bases. The V end lost 5 bases, the J end lost 4 bases, and 13 bases lay between the germline ends. The CDR3 is made up of 14 amino acids. Germline V lookup: CDR1 SEHNR, CDR2 FQNEAQ (reference sequence). The CDR3 here is CASSPRVGADTQYF. CDR3 DNA: TGTGCCAGCAGCCCGCGGGTCGGGGCAGATACGCAGTATTTT.

The chain couples TRBV5-1 to TRBJ2-7, with 8 bases aligning to TRBD1. From germline, CDR1 is SGHRS and CDR2 YFSETQ. V gave up 7 bases and J gave up 2 bases; unmatched junction bases: 5. The CDR3 sequence is 13 residues long. CDR3 sequence (DNA): TGCGCCAGCCACCTGGACAGGGCCTACGAGCAGTACTTC. Translating it yields CASHLDRAYEQYF.

This clonotype was counted once. This chain connects TRBV7-9 to TRBJ2-5; a possible D gene is TRBD1 (7 bases). Trimming left V 2 bases short and J 2 bases short, with 12 bases between. Germline CDR1 is SEHNR and CDR2 is FQNEAQ (reference sequence). This CDR3 is built from 15 residues. CDR3 bases: TGTGCCAGCAGCTTATTGGGGGGACAGCAAGAGACCCAGTACTTC. The encoded protein is CASSLLGGQQETQYF. Full variable domain (rest looked up from reference TRBV7-9 and TRBJ2-5): DTGVSQNPRHKITKRGQNVTFRCDPISEHNRLYWYRQTLGQGPEFLTYFQNEAQLEKSRLLSDRFSAERPKGSFSTLEIQRTEQGDSAMYLCASSLLGGQQETQYFGPGTRLLVL.

The CDR3 nucleotides read TGCAGTGCGACCGGGACGGCGAACTATGGCTACACCTTC. Residues: CSATGTANYGYTF. V and J are TRBV20-1 and TRBJ1-2, with D possibly being TRBD1 (5 bases). The V end was cut by 6 bases, the J end by 2 bases, with 13 bases between. Per germline, CDR1 DFQATT and CDR2 SNEGSKA (reference sequence). CDR3 length: 13 residues.

The chain recombines TRBV5-5 with TRBJ2-4, with 7 bases fitting TRBD1. Losses at the gene ends were 2 bases for V and 0 bases for J; bases not matched to a gene: 8. The V gene's germline CDR1 is SGHKS and CDR2 YYEKEE (reference sequence). CDR3 length: 17 residues. The CDR3 region has the DNA TGTGCCAGCAGCTTACGGGACAGCTATCTAGCCAAAAACATTCAGTACTTC. Encoded protein: CASSLRDSYLAKNIQYF.

The table lists this clonotype with a few counts. The chain uses TRBV4-1 and TRBJ2-4; a possible D gene is TRBD2 (6 bases). The DNA end is more similar to TRBJ2-7, so the J call may be wrong. Germline CDR1 and CDR2: MGHRA and YSYEKL. The CDR3 covers 17 residues. CDR3 amino acids: CASSQEGGSNPLYEQYF. The CDR3 coding sequence is TGCGCCAGCAGCCAAGAAGGAGGGTCTAACCCCCTCTACGAGCAGTACTTC.

The chain employs TRBV7-9 and TRBJ2-5; D might be TRBD1 or TRBD2, each matching 5 bases. The V end was cut by 8 bases, the J end by 5 bases, with 18 bases between. Germline V gives CDR1 SEHNR, CDR2 FQNEAQ (reference sequence). The CDR3 runs 14 residues. The CDR3 spells CASQLLGEFETQYF. The CDR3 coding sequence is TGTGCCAGCCAACTCCTGGGGGAGTTCGAGACCCAGTACTTC.

This clonotype was seen a few times. The V gene is TRBV5-1, the J gene TRBJ2-7, with 10 bases identical to TRBD2. The end of the DNA fits TRBJ2-5 better, so the J call may be wrong. CDR3 size: 16 residues. CDR1 and CDR2 from the germline V gene are SGHRS and YFSETQ. For the CDR3, the DNA is TGCGCCAGCAGCTTGGAGCTAGCGGGAGCTCGAGAGACCCAGTACTTC. Amino acids: CASSLELAGARETQYF.

This clonotype showed up just a few times. The chain couples TRBV5-1 to TRBJ1-1, with a weak D call TRBD1 (5 bases). Trimming shortened V by 4 bases and J by 6 bases, and 13 bases separated the two germline ends. This CDR3 has 13 amino acids. The germline gives CDR1 SGHRS, CDR2 YFSETQ. Here the CDR3 reads CASSPRLGAEAFF. The CDR3 nucleotides are TGCGCCAGCAGCCCCCGGCTAGGGGCTGAAGCTTTCTTT.

In its sample, this clonotype was seen once. V is TRBV15 and J is TRBJ1-2; TRBD1 is a possible D gene (5 bases). The CDR3 is 13 residues long. Germline V gene lookup returns CDR1 LNHNV and CDR2 YYDKDF (reference sequence). Trimming shortened V by 3 bases and J by 7 bases, and 12 bases separated the two germline ends. CDR3 nucleotides: TGTGCCACCAGCAGGGGGGGGAGCGGTGGCTACACCTTC. Its protein product is CATSRGGSGGYTF. The whole variable domain, filled in from reference TRBV15 and TRBJ1-2, reads DAMVIQNPRYQVTQFGKPVTLSCSQTLNHNVMYWYQQKSSQAPKLLFHYYDKDFNNEADTPDNFQSRRPNTSFCFLDIRSPGLGDTAMYLCATSRGGSGGYTFGSGTRLTVV.

The chain couples TRBV7-2 to TRBJ2-1, with a tentative D call TRBD1 (5 bases). V lost 5 bases and J lost 0, with 11 bases in between. The CDR3 loop spans 15 amino acids. Germline loops: CDR1 SGHTA, CDR2 FQGNSA. CDR3: CASSRDRTSYNEQFF. The CDR3 DNA is TGTGCCAGCAGCCGAGACAGAACCTCCTACAATGAGCAGTTCTTC.

The chain has TRBV29-1 and TRBJ2-3; D is possibly TRBD2 (5 bases). In germline, CDR1 is SQVTM, CDR2 ANQGSEA. V was cut by 6 bases and J by 0 bases, with 16 bases left in between. The CDR3 covers 15 residues. This chain's CDR3 is CSVRTQDFSTDTQYF. The CDR3 region has the DNA TGCAGCGTCCGAACCCAGGACTTTAGCACAGATACGCAGTATTTT.

The table lists this clonotype with a few counts. The chain recombines TRBV29-1 with TRBJ2-7; maybe TRBD1 (7 bases). In germline, CDR1 is SQVTM, CDR2 ANQGSEA. With 4 bases removed from V and 9 bases from J, the gap between germline ends came to 16 bases. This CDR3 region has 12 residues. The CDR3 sequence: CSVVRGDSGQYF. For the CDR3, the DNA is TGCAGCGTTGTCAGGGGGGACTCCGGGCAGTACTTC.

The chain has TRBV29-1 and TRBJ2-4; D possibly corresponds to TRBD2 (5 bases). Trimming took off 0 bases at V and 2 bases at J, with 11 bases between the two ends. Germline lookup yields CDR1 SQVTM and CDR2 ANQGSEA. The CDR3 is 15 amino acids. CDR3 amino acids: CSVEDRFGTKNIQYF. CDR3 DNA: TGCAGCGTTGAAGATCGTTTCGGGACCAAAAACATTCAGTACTTC.

This clonotype was counted between two and nine times. The chain links TRBV5-5 to TRBJ2-3; D is ambiguous. The CDR3 sequence is 13 residues long. The germline V gene has CDR1 SGHKS and CDR2 YYEKEE (reference sequence). Trimming removed 0 bases at V and 4 bases at J, with 6 bases between. The CDR3 DNA sequence: TGTGCCAGCAGCTTGGATGCATCAGATACGCAGTATTTT. Translation gives CASSLDASDTQYF.

This clonotype was counted only a few times. In DNA form, the CDR3 reads TGTGCCAGCAGCTTCCATAGCGGCTACGAGCAGTACTTC. It codes for CASSFHSGYEQYF. The V call is TRBV7-2, the J call TRBJ2-7; D is possibly TRBD2 (6 bases). Germline V CDR1 and CDR2: SGHTA, FQGNSA. V gave up 3 bases and J gave up 3 bases, with 9 bases separating them. This CDR3 has 13 amino acids. The entire variable domain, with the rest obtained from reference TRBV7-2 and TRBJ2-7, is as follows: GAGVSQSPSNKVTEKGKDVELRCDPISGHTALYWYRQSLGQGLEFLIYFQGNSAPDKSGLPSDRFSAERTGGSVSTLTIQRTQQEDSAVYLCASSFHSGYEQYFGPGTRLTVT.

This clonotype turned up a few times. The genes are TRBV4-1 and TRBJ2-1; the match to TRBD2 covers 11 bases. Looked up from germline, CDR1 is MGHRA and CDR2 is YSYEKL. V dropped 1 base and J dropped 0; count of bases not matched to a gene: 5. CDR3 length: 18 amino acids. CDR3 DNA sequence: TGCGCCAGCAGCCAAGGGCTAGCGGGAGGTCTCTCCTACAATGAGCAGTTCTTC. Encoded protein: CASSQGLAGGLSYNEQFF.

The sample holds a few counts of this clonotype. This chain links TRBV6-5 with TRBJ1-2; D call uncertain. The CDR3 spans 15 residues. The V gene's germline CDR1 is MNHEY and CDR2 SVGAGI. Trimming took 0 bases from V and 2 from J, leaving 10 bases between them. CDR3 loop: CASSYSWAPNYGYTF. In DNA, the CDR3 is TGTGCCAGCAGTTACTCGTGGGCCCCAAACTATGGCTACACCTTC.

A single count supports this clonotype. The J gene is TRBJ1-2, the V gene TRBV6-2 or TRBV6-3; 9 positions match TRBD1. The CDR3 has 15 residues. Germline CDR1 is MNHEY and CDR2 is SVGEGT. J was trimmed by 8 bases and V by 1 base; bases with no gene match: 8. The CDR3 bases are TGTGCCAGCAGTTACTACATCGGGACAGGGTCCGGCTACACCTTC. This codes for CASSYYIGTGSGYTF.

As to this clonotype: Germline is not matched at one junction end, which may reflect a read error. The chain uses TRBV12-3 or TRBV12-4 and TRBJ2-1; TRBD2 aligns across 8 bases. The CDR3 is 14 residues long. In DNA, the CDR3 is TGTGTCAGCAGCCTAGCGGGTTCCTACAATGAGCAGTTCTTC. This sequence encodes CVSSLAGSYNEQFF.